The subject of this entry is one T cell receptor beta chain. The data derive from a study of blood T cell repertoires in COVID-19. At the level of the study: Material from acute and convalescent COVID-19 was sourced from the United States, Italy and Spain. Sources were T cells, B-cell-depleted T cells, or PBMCs; the material itself was cDNA or gDNA.

Authors' analysis steps: Quantification of nucleated cells was approximated via reference gene primer amplification. Using immunoSEQ multiplex PCR, the repertoire was profiled, and TCRdb retains in-frame clones only, with some absent. That table gives V, J and clone size, and the DNA gave D and trimming. Of fewer than 300,000 clones listed, about nine tenths are singletons. The CDR3 loop spans 17 amino acids. With 3 bases clipped from V and 5 bases from J, the junction kept 14 bases outside the gene matches. Germline CDR1 and CDR2: SGHNT and YYREEE (reference sequence). The source of this sequence is a woman in her thirties or forties who had recovered from COVID-19. V is TRBV5-4 and J is TRBJ2-7, with 10 bases matching TRBD1. The sequenced sample was peripheral blood. The CDR3 region has the DNA TGTGCCAGCAGCTCAGCCCCCCGGGACAGGGGTACGGACGAGCAGTACTTC. It encodes CASSSAPRDRGTDEQYF.